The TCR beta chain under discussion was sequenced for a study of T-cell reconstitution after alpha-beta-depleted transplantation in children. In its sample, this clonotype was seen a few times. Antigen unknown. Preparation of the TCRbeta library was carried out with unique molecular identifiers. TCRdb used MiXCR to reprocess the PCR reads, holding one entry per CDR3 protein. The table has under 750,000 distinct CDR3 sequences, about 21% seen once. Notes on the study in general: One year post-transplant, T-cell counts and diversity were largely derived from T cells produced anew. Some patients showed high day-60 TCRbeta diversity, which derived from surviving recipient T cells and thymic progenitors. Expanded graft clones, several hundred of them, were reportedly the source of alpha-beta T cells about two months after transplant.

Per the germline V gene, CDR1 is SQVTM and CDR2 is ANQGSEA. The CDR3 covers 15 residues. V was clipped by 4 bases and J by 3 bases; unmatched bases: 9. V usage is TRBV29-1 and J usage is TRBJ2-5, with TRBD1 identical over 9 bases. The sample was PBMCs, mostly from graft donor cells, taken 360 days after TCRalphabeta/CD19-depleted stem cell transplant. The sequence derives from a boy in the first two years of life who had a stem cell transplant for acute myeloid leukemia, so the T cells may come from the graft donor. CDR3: CSVVGQGVIEETQYF. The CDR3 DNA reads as TGCAGCGTTGTGGGACAGGGTGTAATCGAAGAGACCCAGTACTTC.